This T cell receptor (beta chain) emerged from a study of cytomegalovirus exposure and HLA in healthy donors. Notes on the study in general: When a later analysis was performed, an Asian-associated ancestry cluster reportedly had fewer N-insertions than the approximately 690-donor mean. There were some V segments, including TRBV6-2 and TRBV6-3, excluded as indistinguishable.

In germline, CDR1 is SNHLY, CDR2 FYNNEI. V lost 6 bases, J lost 6 bases, and 18 bases lay in between. The CDR3 is 14 amino acids. In regard to this clone: The antigen remains unidentified.

The PCR ran on 60 Vbeta and 13 Jbeta primers. The repertoire was sequenced with immunoSEQ multiplex PCR; TCRdb's copy has only in-frame clones and lacks some. The sample shows approximately 170,000 clones, 80% to 90% of them seen only once. What was sequenced was PBMCs. This chain uses TRBV2 with TRBJ2-7; maybe TRBD1 (5 bases). The TCR sequence derives from a woman aged 18 to 35 in good health and CMV-seronegative. CDR3 nucleotides: TGTGCCAGCAGGATGGGGCAGGGCGCCAGCGAGCAGTACTTC. Translated: CASRMGQGASEQYF.